The 5 T cell receptor beta chains given below trace back to one sample, sequenced in a study of identical twins (dated by TCRdb to about 2016). Library preparation employed 5' RACE. Data came from an Illumina HiSeq 2000. TCRdb reprocessed the public reads (quality trimming at Q25 with fastp, clone calling with MiXCR) and kept in-frame beta chains. Entries that share a CDR3 protein sequence are merged under the most common genes and DNA. The sample records around 1.7 million distinct CDR3 sequences, under 35% of which are singletons. The ten largest clones represent about 0.27% of the sample. The specimen was cord blood. Every receptor here comes from a newborn girl in good health.

V gene TRBV5-5 combines with J gene TRBJ2-7, with TRBD2 as a possible D gene (6 bases). Germline assignment: CDR1 SGHKS and CDR2 YYEKEE (reference sequence). The CDR3 runs to 15 residues. V lost 2 bases to trimming and J lost 1 base, with 13 bases between them. CDR3 sequence (DNA): TGTGCCAGCAGCTTTCGGACTACAAGTTCCTACGAGCAGTACTTC. It yields the protein CASSFRTTSSYEQYF.

J is TRBJ1-1 and V is TRBV20-1; D unclear. Per the germline V gene, CDR1 is DFQATT and CDR2 is SNEGSKA (reference sequence). Trimming took 0 bases from V and 2 from J, leaving 10 bases between them. This CDR3 comprises 14 residues. In DNA form, the CDR3 reads TGCAGTGCTAGAGATTTGAGGCGAAACACTGAAGCTTTCTTT. Amino acid sequence: CSARDLRRNTEAFF.

This clonotype occurred many times. This rearrangement joins TRBV7-2 to TRBJ2-7, with 9 bases identical to TRBD2. The CDR3 is 15 residues long. V lost 3 bases, J lost 6 bases, and 9 bases stayed unmatched. The germline V gene encodes CDR1 SGHTA and CDR2 FQGNSA. For the CDR3, the DNA is TGTGCCAGCAGCTTGAGTAGCGGGAGTTTAAGCGAGCAGTACTTC. Translated: CASSLSSGSLSEQYF.

This clonotype was observed a few times. This chain links TRBV7-9 with TRBJ2-2; D uncertain. The V end lost 5 bases, the J end lost 1 base, and 11 bases lay between the germline ends. This CDR3 region has 15 residues. CDR1 is SEHNR and CDR2 is FQNEAQ in the germline V gene (reference sequence). DNA for the CDR3: TGTGCCAGCAGCGCGGCGAGGCAGAACACCGGGGAGCTGTTTTTT. This codes for CASSAARQNTGELFF.

The gene calls are TRBV20-1 and TRBJ2-7; D is uncertain. This CDR3 is 12 amino acids long. In germline, CDR1 is DFQATT, CDR2 SNEGSKA (reference sequence). Trimming removed 3 bases at V and 3 bases at J, with 9 bases between. The CDR3 loop reads CSARVGNYEQYF. CDR3 DNA sequence: TGCAGTGCTAGGGTTGGAAACTACGAGCAGTACTTC.